A selection of T cell receptor beta chains follows, all from one sample in a study of cytomegalovirus exposure and HLA in healthy donors. Measured with immunoSEQ multiplex PCR; TCRdb has only the in-frame clones, and not every one. The table includes 200,000 to 250,000 clones, about 74% detected once. Sequencing was performed on PBMCs. These TCRs come from a woman under 40 in good health and CMV-seronegative. The CDR3 runs from the conserved cysteine through the conserved F or W. A D gene is named only where the DNA matches it firmly. Expanded clones get a size class; other rows say once, few or many, or leave the size out.

size | D | J | V | DNA | CDR3
- | - | TRBJ2-3 | TRBV19 | TGTGCCAGTAGTATAGATCGTGGAGGGGGCTTGACAGATACGCAGTATTTT | CASSIDRGGGLTDTQYF
- | - | TRBJ2-1 | TRBV23-1 | TGCGCCGGGAGCCAGAAACAGGGCTCCTACAATGAGCAGTTCTTC | CAGSQKQGSYNEQFF
- | TRBD1 | TRBJ1-2 | TRBV30 | TGTGCCTGGCTATATTCGGGGACAGGGGTCTATGGCTACACCTTC | CAWLYSGTGVYGYTF
- | TRBD1 | TRBJ1-1 | TRBV6-5 | TGTGCCAGCAATGCAGGGGGCAGACAGAACACTGAAGCTTTCTTT | CASNAGGRQNTEAFF
few | TRBD2 | TRBJ2-1 | TRBV4-1 | TGCGCCAGCAGCCCGGGACGACTAGCGGGGCTCAATGAGCAGTTCTTC | CASSPGRLAGLNEQFF
- | - | TRBJ1-2 | TRBV30 | TGTGCCTGGAGTGTAACAGTTGACTATGGCTACACCTTC | CAWSVTVDYGYTF
few | TRBD1 | TRBJ1-2 | TRBV7-8 | TGTGCCAGCAGCACTGGCTGGACAGGGGGCGACTATGGCTACACCTTC | CASSTGWTGGDYGYTF
- | - | TRBJ2-3 | TRBV7-9 | TGTGCCAGCAGCTTAGGGACCGGGGGTCCAGATACGCAGTATTTT | CASSLGTGGPDTQYF
- | TRBD1 | TRBJ2-7 | TRBV5-1 | TGCGCCAGCAGCACAACAGGGGAACCCTACGAGCAGTACTTC | CASSTTGEPYEQYF
- | TRBD2 | TRBJ2-3 | TRBV6-6 | TGCGCCAGCAGGGACCCAGCGGGGGGGCCAGATACGCAGTATTTT | CASRDPAGGPDTQYF
once | TRBD1 | TRBJ2-2 | TRBV2 | TGTGCCAGCAGTGATGCGGACAGGGGGCGAGACGGGGAGCTGTTTTTT | CASSDADRGRDGELFF
- | TRBD1 | TRBJ1-2 | TRBV5-1 | TGCGCCAGCAGCTTGGGATACTACAGGGGGGCATATGGCTACACCTTC | CASSLGYYRGAYGYTF
few | TRBD2 | TRBJ2-7 | TRBV11-2 | TGTGCCATCAGCCTTAACTCGGGACTAGCGGGAGCCTGGTACGAGCAGTACTTC | CAISLNSGLAGAWYEQYF
- | - | TRBJ1-4 | TRBV19 | TGTGCCAGTAACGCAGGGATAAATGAAAAACTGTTTTTT | CASNAGINEKLFF
- | TRBD2 | TRBJ2-7 | TRBV9 | TGTGCCAGCAGCCTCTCCGGGACTAGCGGGGACGAGCAGTACTTC | CASSLSGTSGDEQYF
- | - | TRBJ2-3 | TRBV25-1 | TGTGCCAGCAGGCGCGGGGCCGCACTTCCAGATACGCAGTATTTT | CASRRGAALPDTQYF
- | - | TRBJ2-7 | TRBV5-6 | TGTGCCAGCAGCACGGTCCTCTCCTACGAGCAGTACTTC | CASSTVLSYEQYF
- | - | TRBJ1-5 | TRBV7-9 | TGTTCCAGCAGCTCCGGCCGGACAGACTATAGCAATCAGCCCCAGCATTTT | CSSSSGRTDYSNQPQHF
- | - | TRBJ1-4 | TRBV7-2 | TGTGCCAGCAGCTTAGTACTTGCAACTAATGAAAAACTGTTTTTT | CASSLVLATNEKLFF
- | TRBD2 | TRBJ2-7 | TRBV6-5 | TGTGCCAGCAGTTTGGGGGGAGGGGAGCAGTACTTC | CASSLGGGEQYF
- | TRBD2 | TRBJ2-1 | TRBV5-1 | TGCGCCAGCAGCTTAAACCAACTAGCGGGAGTCTATAATGAGCAGTTCTTC | CASSLNQLAGVYNEQFF
- | - | TRBJ1-1 | TRBV6-4 | TGTGCCAGCAGTGACCCTCCGCGGGGACCCATTGAGTCTGAAGCTTTCTTT | CASSDPPRGPIESEAFF
- | - | TRBJ1-1 | TRBV5-1 | TGCGCCAGCAGCTTGGGGGGCTCGAACACTGAAGCTTTCTTT | CASSLGGSNTEAFF
- | TRBD2 | TRBJ2-2 | TRBV14 | TGTGCCAGCAGCCTGACCTTACTAGCGGGAGGACCCGGGGAGCTGTTTTTT | CASSLTLLAGGPGELFF
few | - | TRBJ1-1 | TRBV19 | TGTGCCAGTAGTCGACAGGAGAGGACTGAAGCTTTCTTT | CASSRQERTEAFF
- | TRBD1 | TRBJ1-5 | TRBV19 | TGTGCCAGTAGTAACCGGGACAGGCCCTTTCAGCCCCAGCATTTT | CASSNRDRPFQPQHF
- | - | TRBJ1-1 | TRBV29-1 | TGCAGCGCACCGAGGCAGGGCGGGATGAACACTGAAGCTTTCTTT | CSAPRQGGMNTEAFF
- | - | TRBJ2-1 | TRBV7-3 | TGTGCCAGCAGCTTAAGGCCACAGGGTGTCCACAATGAGCAGTTCTTC | CASSLRPQGVHNEQFF
- | - | TRBJ1-1 | TRBV4-2 | TGTGCCAGCAGCCAAGAAACTCCGAACACTGAAGCTTTCTTT | CASSQETPNTEAFF
- | TRBD1 | TRBJ2-5 | TRBV2 | TGTGCCAGCAATCAGGACAGGGGAGTGGAGACCCAGTACTTC | CASNQDRGVETQYF
- | TRBD2 | TRBJ2-1 | TRBV10-3 | TGTGCCATCAGTGAGTCTGGGGGAGGGTCCTACAATGAGCAGTTCTTC | CAISESGGGSYNEQFF
few | TRBD2 | TRBJ2-1 | TRBV5-4 | TGTGCCAGCAGCCCTAGCGGGGGGTCCAATGAGCAGTTCTTC | CASSPSGGSNEQFF
- | - | TRBJ2-3 | TRBV6-6 | TGTGCCAGCAGTTACGGGCCGGTCACAGATACGCAGTATTTT | CASSYGPVTDTQYF
- | TRBD1 | TRBJ1-1 | TRBV2 | TGTGCCAGCAGTAAGGGACAGGGGGCCAGGTGGCACACTGAAGCTTTCTTT | CASSKGQGARWHTEAFF
- | TRBD1 | TRBJ1-2 | TRBV15 | TGTGCCACCAGCAGGGACAGGGAGTCGTTTGGCTACACCTTC | CATSRDRESFGYTF
few | - | TRBJ2-3 | TRBV11-3 | TGTGCCAGCAGCGGAGAGCCTAGCGCAGATACGCAGTATTTT | CASSGEPSADTQYF
- | - | TRBJ1-5 | TRBV5-6 | TGTGCCAGCAGCCAAGACCCCTGGGGGCTGGAGGCCCAGCATTTT | CASSQDPWGLEAQHF
- | TRBD2 | TRBJ2-1 | TRBV19 | TGTGCCAGTAGTACGTTTGGGGGACTAGCGGGTCATGAGCAGTTCTTC | CASSTFGGLAGHEQFF
- | - | TRBJ2-1 | TRBV18 | TGTGCCAGCTCACCAGAACTCAATGAGCAGTTCTTC | CASSPELNEQFF
- | TRBD2 | TRBJ2-5 | TRBV7-6 | TGTGCCAGCAGCTTGTTGTACCAGCGGGAGAATCGAGAGACCCAGTACTTC | CASSLLYQRENRETQYF
- | TRBD1 | TRBJ2-3 | TRBV19 | TGTGCCAGTAGCCCTGGACAGGGTACAGATACGCAGTATTTT | CASSPGQGTDTQYF
few | - | TRBJ2-7 | TRBV18 | TGTGCCAGCTCACCCATCAGCGGAGGAAGCTCATACGAGCAGTACTTC | CASSPISGGSSYEQYF
- | - | TRBJ2-2 | TRBV19 | TGTGCCAGTAGTGACCCCAGGGCGAAGGGGAGGACCGGGGAGCTGTTTTTT | CASSDPRAKGRTGELFF
few | TRBD1 | TRBJ2-6 | TRBV5-4 | TGTGCCAGCGGGGACAGCTCGAGGGGTGGGGCCAACGTCCTGACTTTC | CASGDSSRGGANVLTF
- | - | TRBJ2-1 | TRBV5-1 | TGCGCCAGCAGCAGCCAGGGTCCCTACAATGAGCAGTTCTTC | CASSSQGPYNEQFF
- | TRBD1 | TRBJ1-5 | TRBV27 | TGTGCCAGCAGCGGGGACAGCTATAATCAGCCCCAGCATTTT | CASSGDSYNQPQHF
- | - | TRBJ1-1 | TRBV18 | TGTGCCAGCTCACCCCCCGGACAGAAAAAGGGGATGAACACTGAAGCTTTCTTT | CASSPPGQKKGMNTEAFF
- | - | TRBJ2-3 | TRBV7-3 | TGTGCCAGCAGCCCCGCCTCGATCGCGACAGATACGCAGTATTTT | CASSPASIATDTQYF
once | TRBD2 | TRBJ2-1 | TRBV9 | TGTGCCAGCAGCGTAGCTACCAGGGAGGGGAACAATGAGCAGTTCTTC | CASSVATREGNNEQFF
- | - | TRBJ1-1 | TRBV7-9 | TGTGCCACCGCGTCCACTGAAGCTTTCTTT | CATASTEAFF
- | - | TRBJ1-4 | TRBV6-6 | TGTGCCAGCAGCGAGACAGGAGTCGATGAAAAACTGTTTTTT | CASSETGVDEKLFF
- | - | TRBJ1-5 | TRBV5-1 | TGCGCCAGCAGCGCGTCGGGACACATGAATCAGCCCCAGCATTTT | CASSASGHMNQPQHF
- | - | TRBJ1-1 | TRBV19 | TGTGCCAGTAGTATTGGAGTGGAGACCACTGAAGCTTTCTTT | CASSIGVETTEAFF
- | TRBD2 | TRBJ2-1 | TRBV19 | TGTGCCAGTAGTCTCGGACTAGTGGGGACCAAGCAGTTCTTC | CASSLGLVGTKQFF
- | TRBD1 | TRBJ2-1 | TRBV27 | TGTGCCAGCAGTTTAATTCGGGGACAGGGCGACAATGAGCAGTTCTTC | CASSLIRGQGDNEQFF